This is a list of T cell receptor beta chains from one sample in a study of blood T cell repertoires in COVID-19. Sequencing used immunoSEQ multiplex PCR; TCRdb keeps in-frame clones, though not all of them. The data show 300,000 to 400,000 clones, with 85% to 90% seen just once and less than 1.5% held by the top ten. The sequenced sample was PBMCs or T cells enriched from blood (not recorded which). The receptors were sampled from a woman under 30 who had recovered from COVID-19. Both conserved end residues are trimmed from each CDR3.

v_call	j_call	cdr3_aa
TRBV5-6	TRBJ1-2	ASSVLTGGNYGYT
TRBV19	TRBJ1-5	ASNSGPQH
TRBV2	TRBJ1-2	ASLTGTGYGYT
TRBV14	TRBJ1-4	ASNRGLNEKLF
TRBV21-1	TRBJ1-3	ASSKHGSSISGNTIY
TRBV4-1	TRBJ1-2	ASSQVSSPDRGNGYT
TRBV3-1/TRBV3-2	TRBJ1-6	ASSATGNYNSPLH
TRBV6-5	TRBJ1-5	ASRGQGGGNQPQH
TRBV27	TRBJ1-5	ASSSWTGPVNQPQH
TRBV6-4	TRBJ1-2	ASSRPRDRGQPNYGYT
TRBV27	TRBJ2-7	ASGDRENYEQY
TRBV3-1/TRBV3-2	TRBJ1-3	ASSRGLDRGQGNTIY
TRBV27	TRBJ1-3	ASSLWAAPGNTIY
TRBV3-1/TRBV3-2	TRBJ2-3	ASSQDSSGASTDTQY
TRBV5-1	TRBJ1-2	ASSLGTLDYGYT
TRBV2	TRBJ2-7	ASSSRDYGTQY
TRBV30	TRBJ1-4	AWSRRGEKLF
TRBV5-4	TRBJ2-7	ASTWGGSSYEQY
TRBV6-5	TRBJ2-7	ASRVLTGAFYEQY
TRBV5-1	TRBJ1-2	ASSPVGGGDGYT
TRBV6-5	TRBJ1-6	ASSYLPGQGDSPLH
TRBV15	TRBJ2-1	ATSREGPASYNEQF
TRBV10-1	TRBJ1-3	ASSVAPGNTIY
TRBV9	TRBJ1-1	ASSVVGDTEAF
TRBV21-1	TRBJ1-5	ASSNTGSNQPQH
TRBV7-2	TRBJ1-2	ASSLRQAGYT
TRBV28	TRBJ2-7	ASSLAGGLSSYEQY
TRBV28	TRBJ2-5	ASRPRGKLQETQY
TRBV25-1	TRBJ2-5	ASSDRHKETQY
TRBV7-9	TRBJ1-1	ASSQNPRTSELDTEAF
TRBV9	TRBJ1-2	ASSPDRAGYGYT
TRBV6-5	TRBJ1-2	ASSRTGGSGYT
TRBV5-1	TRBJ2-7	ASSLSHSSYEQY
TRBV6-5	TRBJ2-7	AISGQFYEQY
TRBV7-2	TRBJ2-3	ASSSWTSGATDTQY
TRBV11-2	TRBJ1-2	ASSSTGRYGYT
TRBV5-1	TRBJ1-4	ASSYSQGVKEKLF